This T cell receptor beta chain was sequenced in a study of blood T cell repertoires in COVID-19 (dated by TCRdb to 2020 to 2022). Regarding the complete study: Samples from collaborators originated in the United States, Italy and Spain and spanned both the acute and convalescent phases of COVID-19. The prospective study material was composed of cDNA or gDNA derived from T cells, B-cell-depleted T cells, or PBMCs. The repertoires were released in a freely available public database meant as a resource for research on the immune response to SARS-CoV-2. The sample metadata nearly always contained a de-identified subject ID, COVID-19 status, age in years and sex. Subjects who had been exposed to COVID-19, were actively infected with it, or had recovered from it provided the deeply sampled blood TCRbeta repertoires that made up the dataset. HLA class I and class II types, where available, came from metadata supplied by the sample provider rather than from assay-based typing. Samples came from the ongoing ImmuneRACE study (first 160 participants) plus 1,254 subjects from 6 global collaborators. Study-level results and caveats: Clinical and demographic metadata were provided uncurated, with the amount varying by source and participant.

The immunoSEQ Assay, a bias-controlled multiplex PCR, was used to amplify TCRbeta CDR3 regions from genomic DNA. As for how the authors treated the data: The number of nucleated cells in each sample was estimated from the amplification of reference gene primers within the assay. Sequence reads were collapsed and filtered to measure the absolute abundance of every unique TCRbeta CDR3 rearrangement. For each sample, productive Simpson clonality was calculated as the square root of Simpson's diversity index over productive rearrangements. Not all clones reach the TCRdb copy of this immuneACCESS table, which keeps in-frame sequences only. Checked studies attribute under half of the gap to unresolved V genes and leave the rest unexplained. V and J calls and clone size are copied from that table; D and trimming were computed from the DNA. The sample table contains some 200,000 clones; only one count was recorded for roughly 82% of them. Jointly, the top ten make up 9.5% to 10% of the sample.

This clone is a singleton in its sample. Its recognized antigen is unknown. Nothing much larger sits one base from this clone, and base qualities are not available. Whole blood was collected in K2EDTA tubes by collaborating institutions according to the institutions' own protocols. For TCRbeta analysis, collaborators shipped samples in one of three forms: frozen whole blood, isolated PBMCs, or DNA extracted from either of those sample types. The CDR3 covers 16 residues, taking in both the cysteine and the phenylalanine. The CDR3 DNA has 48 bases and is translated from base 1. The germline ends are 14 bases apart after V is trimmed by 0 bases and J by 5 bases. CDR1 and CDR2 (MNHNS, SASEGT) derive from the germline V gene.

The TCR sequence derives from a man aged 50-60 years with active or convalescent COVID-19. This chain is built from TRBV6-1 and TRBJ2-1; TRBD2 might be the D gene, on 6 matching bases. Sequencing was done on a sample of peripheral blood. In nucleotides, the sequence is TGTGCCAGCAGTGAAGCGGGAACGGGAGCCAACAATGAGCAGTTCTTC. This sequence encodes CASSEAGTGANNEQFF.